Listed below are T cell receptor beta chains from one sample, sequenced in a study of shared clonotypes between healthy human individuals. The protocol was immunoSEQ multiplex PCR, while the TCRdb copy is restricted to in-frame clones and leaves out a portion. Of more than 2,000,000 clones listed, just over 90% are singletons. Sequenced input: naive CD4+ T cells from PBMCs. These receptor sequences come from a man in his late teens or twenties in good health. Some clones in this sample may be carry-over from other donors' samples. CDR3s include the opening cysteine and the closing phenylalanine or tryptophan. The D gene is left open where the match is weak. Size is stated for part of the rows, as once, few or many counts, or as a class when the clone is expanded.

J | D | V | size | DNA | CDR3
TRBJ2-7 | - | TRBV7-3 | - | TGTGCCAGCAGTGCCGGTTCCTACGAGCAGTACTTC | CASSAGSYEQYF
TRBJ2-7 | - | TRBV5-6 | once | TGTGCCAGCAGCTCACATAGTGGGGCCGATTCCGAGCAGTACTTC | CASSSHSGADSEQYF
TRBJ2-2 | - | TRBV28 | - | TGTGCCAGCAGTTTACTTGGGGAAATTGGTTTGGCCGGGGAGCTGTTTTTT | CASSLLGEIGLAGELFF
TRBJ1-2 | - | TRBV6-5 | - | TGTGCCACGAACGGGGGGAGGAGTAACTATGGCTACACCTTC | CATNGGRSNYGYTF
TRBJ2-2 | TRBD2 | TRBV27 | - | TGTGCCAGCAGTTTATCTCTAGCGGGAAACACCGGGGAGCTGTTTTTT | CASSLSLAGNTGELFF
TRBJ1-5 | - | TRBV28 | - | TGTGCCAGCAGTTTACGAGGCAGGCTCCCCTCTAATCAGCCCCAGCATTTT | CASSLRGRLPSNQPQHF
TRBJ2-3 | - | TRBV5-1 | once | TGCGCCAGCAGCCCCCCGACTACTACAGATACGCAGTATTTT | CASSPPTTTDTQYF
TRBJ2-5 | - | TRBV15 | few | TGTGCCACCAGCATTAGCCCGGATAGGATTGAGACCCAGTACTTC | CATSISPDRIETQYF
TRBJ1-1 | - | TRBV28 | - | TGTGCCAGCATAATGAACACTGAAGCTTTCTTT | CASIMNTEAFF
TRBJ2-3 | - | TRBV28 | - | TGTGCCAGCAGTTTTTCCCTAGCGCAGTATTTT | CASSFSLAQYF
TRBJ1-5 | TRBD1 | TRBV6-5 | - | TGTGCCAGCAGTTACATCTCAGGGGGAGAGGAGCCCCAGCATTTT | CASSYISGGEEPQHF
TRBJ2-3 | TRBD2 | TRBV18 | - | TGTGCCAGCTCACCATCGTCTAGCGGGGGAGATACGCAGTATTTT | CASSPSSSGGDTQYF
TRBJ2-3 | - | TRBV15 | once | TGTGCCACCGAGACGGGGACTCGGAGCACAGATACGCAGTATTTT | CATETGTRSTDTQYF
TRBJ2-1 | TRBD1 | TRBV4-1 | - | TGCGCCAGCAGCCTTGACGACAGGGGGGAAAGGACCCCGTTCTTC | CASSLDDRGERTPFF
TRBJ2-5 | TRBD2 | TRBV5-4 | once | TGTGCCAGCACCCTTTGGGCGGGAGGTGGGACAGAGACCCAGTACTTC | CASTLWAGGGTETQYF
TRBJ2-7 | TRBD2 | TRBV9 | - | TGTGCCAGCTCGTCCCTCGGGAGGGCCGAGCTGAACGAGCAGTACTTC | CASSSLGRAELNEQYF
TRBJ2-6 | - | TRBV18 | - | TGTGCCAGCTCACCGCCTAATTCTGGGGCCAACGTCCTGACTTTC | CASSPPNSGANVLTF
TRBJ2-5 | TRBD2 | TRBV6-5 | - | TGTGCCAGCAGTTACAGGGGACTAGCGGGAGGGGGGACCCAGTACTTC | CASSYRGLAGGGTQYF